Given below is one T cell receptor (beta chain) in context. The antigen is undetermined. The PCR used 60 Vbeta and 13 Jbeta primers. Profiled with immunoSEQ multiplex PCR; TCRdb holds only in-frame clones, not every one. The sample holds about 160,000 clones, roughly 79% seen once. CDR1 and CDR2 from the germline V gene are LNHDA and SQIVND (reference sequence). CDR3 size: 15 residues. V gave up 3 bases and J gave up 2 bases; unmatched junction bases: 6. Everyone who donated was a healthy bone marrow donor. The data are from a study of cytomegalovirus exposure and HLA in healthy donors. Study-level points and caveats: The authors listed some 150 TCR beta chains as cytomegalovirus-associated.

This receptor was obtained from a woman in her forties or fifties in good health and CMV-seropositive. V gene TRBV19 combines with J gene TRBJ2-7; 8 positions match TRBD2. The source material was PBMCs. CDR3 region: CASSISGTNPYEQYF. CDR3 in DNA: TGTGCCAGTAGTATTAGCGGGACAAATCCCTACGAGCAGTACTTC.